The 28 T cell receptor beta chains below come from one sample, sequenced in a study of identical twins. TCRdb re-called the 5' RACE reads with MiXCR, one entry per CDR3 protein. The table has more than 600,000 distinct CDR3 sequences, 18% seen once. This sample also belongs to another study, concerning T cells expressing NK-cell markers.

Sequenced input: PBMCs. The origin of the receptors is a woman aged 18-29 years in good health.

The table lists this clonotype with a few counts. The CDR3 protein is CASRPTSGRRYNEQFF. The CDR3 coding sequence is TGTGCCAGCAGGCCTACTAGCGGGAGGAGGTACAATGAGCAGTTCTTC. This chain joins TRBV12-3 or TRBV12-4 and TRBJ2-1, with 12 bases lining up with TRBD2. V dropped 6 bases and J dropped 4; count of bases not matched to a gene: 7. The CDR3 totals 16 residues.

At least ten counts were recorded for this clonotype. CDR3: CASSYGADWETQYF. CDR3 sequence (DNA): TGTGCCAGCAGTTACGGAGCTGACTGGGAGACCCAGTACTTC. This chain joins TRBV6-5 and TRBJ2-5; D remains ambiguous. The V and J ends lost 2 bases and 5 bases respectively, with 12 bases between them. Germline V gene lookup returns CDR1 MNHEY and CDR2 SVGAGI. CDR3 size: 14 residues.

The table lists this clonotype with a few counts. J is TRBJ2-5 and V is TRBV7-2; D is undetermined. V gave up 2 bases and J gave up 5 bases, with 21 bases separating them. In germline, CDR1 is SGHTA, CDR2 FQGNSA. This CDR3 is 17 amino acids long. The CDR3 loop is CASSLSGGREGWETQYF. CDR3 sequence (DNA): TGTGCCAGCAGCTTAAGTGGCGGAAGGGAAGGTTGGGAGACCCAGTACTTC.

In its sample, this clonotype was seen a few times. The rearrangement joins TRBV3-1 to TRBJ1-4; D remains ambiguous. Trimming left V 1 base short and J 5 bases short, with 5 bases between. There are 13 residues in the CDR3. Germline lookup yields CDR1 LGHDT and CDR2 YNNKEL (reference sequence). The CDR3 DNA follows: TGTGCCAGCAGCCAAGTCAGCAATGAAAAACTGTTTTTT. Protein: CASSQVSNEKLFF.

V and J are TRBV5-1 and TRBJ2-2; tentative D call: TRBD1 (6 bases). CDR1 and CDR2 from the germline V gene are SGHRS and YFSETQ. Trimming pared 0 bases from V and 7 bases from J, leaving 10 bases between. CDR3 length: 14 amino acids. CDR3 bases: TGCGCCAGCAGCTTGGGCAGGGGCGACGGGGAGCTGTTTTTT. Translation gives CASSLGRGDGELFF.

This clonotype showed up just a few times. J is TRBJ1-1 and V is TRBV7-9, with D tentatively TRBD1 (6 bases). Trimming left V 4 bases short and J 1 base short, with 13 bases between. This CDR3 is built from 15 residues. The germline CDR1 and CDR2 sequences are SEHNR and FQNEAQ (reference sequence). CDR3 region: CASSYGQTQNTEAFF. DNA of the CDR3: TGTGCCAGCAGCTATGGACAGACACAGAACACTGAAGCTTTCTTT.

The CDR3 DNA sequence: TGTGCCTGGAATCGGGACGGCATAGCGGAATCAAACTACGAGCAGTACTTC. Translating gives CAWNRDGIAESNYEQYF. The chain recombines TRBV30 with TRBJ2-7; D may be TRBD2 (6 bases). This CDR3 has 17 residues. Per germline, CDR1 GTSNPN and CDR2 SVGIG (reference sequence). V was cut by 4 bases and J by 3 bases, with 25 bases left in between.

This clonotype came up a few times. The chain has TRBV20-1 and TRBJ2-1; no clear D. Trimming removed 1 base at V and 4 bases at J, with 14 bases between. Looked up from germline, CDR1 is DFQATT and CDR2 is SNEGSKA (reference sequence). The CDR3 is 15 amino acids. For the CDR3, the DNA is TGCAGTGCTAGAGCGGTGGGGAAGTGGTACAATGAGCAGTTCTTC. Translation: CSARAVGKWYNEQFF.

The gene calls are TRBV4-1 and TRBJ1-1; no firm D call. The CDR3 consists of 16 residues. V was cut by 1 base and J by 1 base, with 13 bases left in between. CDR1 and CDR2 (germline): MGHRA, YSYEKL. The CDR3 protein is CASSQAWVGGNTEAFF. The CDR3 DNA reads TGCGCCAGCAGCCAAGCCTGGGTAGGAGGGAACACTGAAGCTTTCTTT.

This clonotype was seen more than once but under ten times. DNA of the CDR3: TGTGCCAGCTCCCGCACTAGAGACCAAGAGACCCAGTACTTC. This codes for CASSRTRDQETQYF. V gene TRBV18 combines with J gene TRBJ2-5, with a tentative D call TRBD2 (5 bases). Germline values: CDR1 KGHSH, CDR2 LQKENI. Trimming took 6 bases from V and 0 from J, leaving 11 bases between them. The length of the CDR3 is 14 residues.

This clonotype was counted only a few times. The chain links TRBV5-6 to TRBJ2-1, with D perhaps given as TRBD1 or TRBD2 (6 bases each). This CDR3 region has 15 residues. Per the germline V gene, CDR1 is SGHDT and CDR2 is YYEEEE. V was clipped by 0 bases and J by 7 bases, with 14 bases between them. The CDR3 is CASSLGGASWNEQFF. In nucleotides, the CDR3 is TGTGCCAGCAGCTTGGGGGGGGCCTCTTGGAATGAGCAGTTCTTC.

This clonotype was seen a handful of times. The V and J genes are TRBV9 and TRBJ2-2; 8 nucleotides align to TRBD2. The trim removed 0 bases at V and 1 base at J, leaving 8 bases unmatched. Germline values: CDR1 SGDLS, CDR2 YYNGEE. This CDR3 has 18 amino acids. CDR3 bases: TGTGCCAGCAGCGTAGACCCTGGGACTAGTCAGAACACCGGGGAGCTGTTTTTT. Translation: CASSVDPGTSQNTGELFF. Looking up the rest from reference TRBV9 and TRBJ2-2 gives the full variable domain: DSGVTQTPKHLITATGQRVTLRCSPRSGDLSVYWYQQSLDQGLQFLIQYYNGEERAKGNILERFSAQQFPDLHSELNLSSLELGDSALYFCASSVDPGTSQNTGELFFGEGSRLTVL.

This chain connects TRBV4-2 to TRBJ2-2; 9 bases are a match to TRBD2. Germline CDR1 is LGHNA and CDR2 is YNFKEQ. V trimming: 0 bases; J trimming: 4 bases; junction bases outside the gene matches: 6. The CDR3 spans 17 residues. Here the CDR3 reads CASSQDKLAGTTGELFF. The CDR3 nucleotides read TGTGCCAGCAGCCAAGATAAGCTAGCGGGAACCACCGGGGAGCTGTTTTTT.

This clonotype was seen a handful of times. The V gene is TRBV5-1, the J gene TRBJ2-6; 7 bases align to TRBD1. V gave up 3 bases and J gave up 2 bases; unmatched junction bases: 8. The CDR3 is 17 amino acids. Germline V gene lookup returns CDR1 SGHRS and CDR2 YFSETQ. As DNA, the CDR3 is TGCGCCAGCAGCTATCCTGACAGGGCTCCTGGGGCCAACGTCCTGACTTTC. This codes for CASSYPDRAPGANVLTF.

This clonotype occurred a few times. The chain links TRBV6-2 or TRBV6-3 to TRBJ2-7, with 10 bases that match TRBD1. V lost 2 bases to trimming and J lost 5 bases; unmatched junction nucleotides: 9. Germline assignment: CDR1 MNHEY and CDR2 SVGEGT. This CDR3 is 16 amino acids long. As DNA, the CDR3 is TGTGCCAGCAGTTACCGCCGGGACAGGGGTCGCCACGAGCAGTACTTC. Its protein product is CASSYRRDRGRHEQYF.

This clonotype was found a few times. V is TRBV5-1 and J is TRBJ2-5, with 10 bases identical to TRBD2. The germline V gene encodes CDR1 SGHRS and CDR2 YFSETQ. This CDR3 is built from 16 residues. V lost 4 bases and J lost 2; bases outside the gene matches: 8. The CDR3 here is CASSVSRTSGQETQYF. Written as DNA, the CDR3 is TGCGCCAGCAGCGTCTCTCGGACTAGCGGACAAGAGACCCAGTACTTC. The full variable domain, rest sourced from reference TRBV5-1 and TRBJ2-5, is KAGVTQTPRYLIKTRGQQVTLSCSPISGHRSVSWYQQTPGQGLQFLFEYFSETQRNKGNFPGRFSGRQFSNSRSEMNVSTLELGDSALYLCASSVSRTSGQETQYFGPGTRLLVL.

Only a few counts were recorded for this clonotype. This chain links TRBV20-1 with TRBJ2-3; tentatively, D is TRBD1 (6 bases). Trimming took off 5 bases at V and 3 bases at J, with 15 bases between the two ends. Germline CDR1 DFQATT, CDR2 SNEGSKA (reference sequence). This CDR3 has 14 amino acids. The CDR3 spells CSAQQGSGTDTQYF. In DNA, the CDR3 is TGCAGTGCTCAACAGGGCAGTGGGACAGATACGCAGTATTTT.

This clonotype was found many times. The rearrangement links TRBV5-1 to TRBJ2-7; D gene unclear. CDR1 is SGHRS, CDR2 YFSETQ, per germline. This CDR3 spans 14 amino acids. Trimming took 0 bases from V and 3 from J, leaving 10 bases between them. CDR3 DNA sequence: TGCGCCAGCAGCTTGGCCCAAACCCGCTACGAGCAGTACTTC. This encodes CASSLAQTRYEQYF.

This clonotype came up many times. The rearrangement links TRBV3-1 to TRBJ2-7; 7 nucleotides line up with TRBD1. This CDR3 contains 13 residues. After removal of 5 bases from V and 0 bases from J, the junction contained 1 base not matched to a gene. CDR1 and CDR2 from the germline V gene are LGHDT and YNNKEL (reference sequence). This CDR3 is CASSGDSSYEQYF. The CDR3 DNA is TGTGCCAGCAGCGGGGACAGCTCCTACGAGCAGTACTTC.

The rearrangement uses TRBV20-1 and TRBJ2-1; TRBD1 agrees at 7 bases. The CDR3 has 16 amino acids. CDR1 is DFQATT, CDR2 SNEGSKA, per germline (reference sequence). V shed 1 base and J 5 bases; nucleotides not matched to a gene: 11. CDR3: CSARGWDSKGNNEQFF. The CDR3 DNA follows: TGCAGTGCTAGAGGTTGGGACAGTAAGGGTAACAATGAGCAGTTCTTC.

The V and J genes are TRBV20-1 and TRBJ2-5, with D perhaps matching TRBD2 (6 bases). V was trimmed by 5 bases and J by 5 bases, leaving 15 bases between them. The CDR3 consists of 13 residues. The V gene's germline CDR1 is DFQATT and CDR2 SNEGSKA (reference sequence). The CDR3 sequence is CSAARAGGETQYF. CDR3 coding DNA: TGCAGTGCTGCCAGGGCTGGAGGGGAGACCCAGTACTTC.

The chain uses TRBV20-1 and TRBJ1-2; D is unresolved. V was clipped by 3 bases and J by 4 bases, with 9 bases between them. Germline V gene lookup returns CDR1 DFQATT and CDR2 SNEGSKA (reference sequence). The CDR3 sequence is 12 residues long. In DNA, the CDR3 is TGCAGTGCTAGGTCGCAAGCCTATGGCTACACCTTC. It codes for CSARSQAYGYTF.

The chain joins TRBV29-1 to TRBJ2-7; D gene uncertain. The CDR3 totals 10 residues. Germline values: CDR1 SQVTM, CDR2 ANQGSEA. The ends were cut back, 4 bases at V and 5 bases at J, with 6 bases in the middle. CDR3 loop: CSVGGDEQYF. The CDR3 bases are TGCAGCGTTGGAGGAGACGAGCAGTACTTC.

The J gene is TRBJ1-2, the V gene TRBV6-5; tentative D call: TRBD1 (5 bases). The CDR3 spans 12 residues. The V and J ends lost 6 bases and 2 bases respectively, with 7 bases between them. Looked up from germline, CDR1 is MNHEY and CDR2 is SVGAGI. CDR3 loop: CASRQDNYGYTF. DNA for the CDR3: TGTGCCAGCAGACAGGACAACTATGGCTACACCTTC.

This clonotype occurred a few times. The chain combines TRBV4-3 with TRBJ2-5, with 7 bases that match TRBD1. The ends lost 2 bases at V and 0 bases at J; junction bases unmatched: 18. Germline lookup yields CDR1 LGHNA and CDR2 YSLEER. The CDR3 contains 20 residues. The chain's CDR3 is CASSQLSLPGQRSYQETQYF. CDR3 nucleotide sequence: TGCGCCAGCAGCCAACTTTCTTTACCGGGACAGAGAAGCTACCAAGAGACCCAGTACTTC.

The V gene is TRBV4-2, the J gene TRBJ2-3; D not certain. Trimming took 1 base from V and 0 from J, leaving 14 bases between them. The CDR3 consists of 17 residues. Germline V gene data show CDR1 as LGHNA and CDR2 as YNFKEQ. This chain's CDR3 is CASSQVLGFTSTDTQYF. Written as DNA, the CDR3 is TGTGCCAGCAGCCAAGTCTTAGGCTTTACTAGCACAGATACGCAGTATTTT.

This clonotype appeared a few times. The chain uses TRBV27 and TRBJ2-3; no firm D call. CDR3 length: 15 residues. Trimming removed 0 bases from V and 2 bases from J, with 9 bases in between. Germline V gene data show CDR1 as MNHEY and CDR2 as SMNVEV (reference sequence). The chain's CDR3 is CASSLSYPYTDTQYF. CDR3 coding DNA: TGTGCCAGCAGTTTATCGTATCCATACACAGATACGCAGTATTTT.

The chain couples TRBV20-1 to TRBJ2-7; the D is unclear. The CDR3 spans 13 residues. The V and J ends lost 4 bases and 5 bases respectively, with 15 bases between them. The V gene's germline CDR1 is DFQATT and CDR2 SNEGSKA (reference sequence). The CDR3 protein is CSATRGDLNEQYF. Here the CDR3 DNA reads TGCAGTGCTACCCGTGGGGATCTCAACGAGCAGTACTTC.